The 32 T cell receptor beta chains listed next were all sequenced from one sample in a study of a mutant IDH1 vaccine in newly diagnosed glioma. As to time point: week 5, during vaccination. In every dose of vaccine, 300 ug of mutant IDH1 20-mer peptide was given alongside topical imiquimod. Clones were read by immunoSEQ multiplex PCR, and TCRdb kept only the in-frame ones, dropping some. Of about 40,000 clones in the sample, more than 85% are singletons; the top ten hold 2% to 3%. Their antigens are not known. Sequenced here: PBMCs, sampled from a glioma patient whose treatment included an IDH1 peptide vaccine. The receptors derive from a middle-aged man with glioma.

The chain has TRBV10-1 and TRBJ2-7; D might be TRBD1 (5 bases). V was cut by 2 bases and J by 1 base, with 6 bases left in between. The CDR3 is 13 amino acids. Per the germline V gene, CDR1 is WNHNN and CDR2 is SYGVQD (reference sequence). The CDR3 nucleotides are TGCGCCAGCAGTGAGCGGACATCCTACGAGCAGTACTTC. Translated: CASSERTSYEQYF.

V and J are TRBV6-5 and TRBJ1-5; D remains unclear. Per the germline V gene, CDR1 is MNHEY and CDR2 is SVGAGI. The CDR3 has 13 residues. Trimming took 2 bases from V and 5 from J, leaving 7 bases between them. The CDR3 DNA follows: TGTGCCAGCAGTTACGCTGAACATCAGCCCCAGCATTTT. It is translated as CASSYAEHQPQHF.

The chain couples TRBV13 to TRBJ2-2, with 8 bases matching TRBD1. Germline assignment: CDR1 PRHDT and CDR2 FYEKMQ (reference sequence). The junction had 9 bases not matched to a gene; V was cut back by 5 bases and J by 7 bases. The CDR3 runs to 15 residues. CDR3 sequence reads: CASSTRDRRGGELFF. The CDR3 bases are TGTGCCAGCAGCACCCGGGACAGGCGCGGCGGGGAGCTGTTTTTT.

This chain's CDR3 is CSVGGGGETQYF. CDR3 DNA sequence: TGCAGCGTTGGAGGGGGGGGAGAGACCCAGTACTTC. This rearrangement joins TRBV29-1 to TRBJ2-5, with a tentative D call TRBD2 (7 bases). Trimming left V 4 bases short and J 4 bases short, with 10 bases between. The CDR3 has 12 residues. Germline CDR1 SQVTM, CDR2 ANQGSEA.

This clone was counted only a few times. The CDR3 here is CASMGEGRETQYF. Written as DNA, the CDR3 is TGTGCCAGCATGGGGGAGGGCCGGGAGACCCAGTACTTC. The V call is TRBV2, the J call TRBJ2-5; 7 nucleotides agree with TRBD2. The germline gives CDR1 SNHLY, CDR2 FYNNEI. The CDR3 totals 13 residues. V dropped 7 bases and J dropped 5; count of bases not matched to a gene: 7.

The chain couples TRBV27 to TRBJ1-2, with TRBD1 matching over 7 bases. Germline V gene data show CDR1 as MNHEY and CDR2 as SMNVEV (reference sequence). This CDR3 contains 14 residues. The trim removed 5 bases at V and 4 bases at J, leaving 7 bases unmatched. As DNA, the CDR3 is TGTGCCAGCAGTCAAGGGGGCTCGGGCTATGGCTACACCTTC. Its translation: CASSQGGSGYGYTF.

The V and J genes are TRBV2 and TRBJ2-7, with 9 nucleotides matching TRBD1. Germline V CDR1 and CDR2: SNHLY, FYNNEI. The CDR3 contains 13 residues. The J segment lost 12 bases and the V segment lost 7 bases, leaving 13 bases of the junction unmatched. This CDR3 is CASIPDRGYLTYF. Written as DNA, the CDR3 is TGTGCCAGCATCCCGGACAGGGGATACCTGACGTACTTC.

This clone was seen just once. The chain carries TRBV27 and TRBJ2-5; TRBD2 is a possible D gene (5 bases). The length of the CDR3 is 14 residues. Trimming took off 5 bases at V and 1 base at J, with 11 bases between the two ends. From germline, CDR1 is MNHEY and CDR2 SMNVEV (reference sequence). CDR3 residues: CASSPTGVQETQYF. CDR3 DNA: TGTGCCAGCAGTCCAACCGGGGTCCAAGAGACCCAGTACTTC.

The chain couples TRBV15 to TRBJ2-5, with TRBD1 as a possible D gene (5 bases). The CDR3 contains 15 residues. Germline CDR1 is LNHNV and CDR2 is YYDKDF (reference sequence). Trimming cost V 0 bases and J 3 bases, with 11 bases left between them. The CDR3 nucleotides read TGTGCCACCAGCAGAGATATGGGGCAGGAAGAGACCCAGTACTTC. Translating it yields CATSRDMGQEETQYF.

The chain carries TRBV7-9 and TRBJ2-7; maybe TRBD1 (6 bases). The CDR3 length is 13 residues. V lost 7 bases, J lost 4 bases, and 14 bases lay in between. Germline CDR1 SEHNR, CDR2 FQNEAQ (reference sequence). In DNA form, the CDR3 reads TGTGCCAGCAAGTACAGGGTTTTGTACGAGCAGTACTTC. Translation: CASKYRVLYEQYF.

This clone appeared a single time. Here the CDR3 DNA reads TGCAGCGTTGAGAGTCCCTCGACACCCTACGAGCAGTACTTC. Its translation: CSVESPSTPYEQYF. The chain links TRBV29-1 to TRBJ2-7; D is unresolved. The germline V gene encodes CDR1 SQVTM and CDR2 ANQGSEA. With 3 bases removed from V and 2 bases from J, the gap between germline ends came to 14 bases. The CDR3 runs 14 residues.

The chain joins TRBV4-1 to TRBJ1-2; D might be TRBD1 (5 bases). The CDR3 totals 15 residues. Germline loops: CDR1 MGHRA, CDR2 YSYEKL. The V end was cut by 0 bases, the J end by 7 bases, with 15 bases between. CDR3 in DNA: TGCGCCAGCAGCCAAGAAGGGGCGAGGGTGACTGGCTACACCTTC. This translates into CASSQEGARVTGYTF.

This chain links TRBV7-9 with TRBJ1-1; D may be TRBD1 (5 bases). Trimming shortened V by 4 bases and J by 6 bases, and 15 bases separated the two germline ends. Germline V CDR1 and CDR2: SEHNR, FQNEAQ (reference sequence). The CDR3 has 14 residues. CDR3 in DNA: TGTGCCAGCAGCTCAGGCGCAGGGATCGCTGAAGCTTTCTTT. As protein: CASSSGAGIAEAFF.

The chain employs TRBV19 and TRBJ1-2, with D possibly TRBD1 on 6 matching bases. Trimming removed 10 bases from V and 5 bases from J, with 17 bases in between. This CDR3 contains 13 residues. Germline loops: CDR1 LNHDA, CDR2 SQIVND (reference sequence). CDR3 amino acids: CATGSGDGYGYTF. The CDR3 nucleotides read TGTGCCACCGGTTCAGGGGACGGGTATGGCTACACCTTC.

The chain joins TRBV10-3 to TRBJ2-5; 12 bases map to TRBD2. V shed 6 bases, J shed 5 bases, and the junction held 7 bases outside the gene matches. Looked up from germline, CDR1 is ENHRY and CDR2 is SYGVKD. This CDR3 is built from 15 residues. CDR3 bases: TGTGCCATCAGGGGGACGACTAGCGGGGGCGAGACCCAGTACTTC. Translated: CAIRGTTSGGETQYF.

CDR3 coding DNA: TGTGCCAGCAGCGGACAGCTCCACTATGGCTACACCTTC. Translation: CASSGQLHYGYTF. The genes are TRBV7-9 and TRBJ1-2; D may be TRBD1 (6 bases). Trimming stripped 5 bases from V and 3 bases from J, with 10 bases between. The CDR3 has 13 amino acids. Looked up from germline, CDR1 is SEHNR and CDR2 is FQNEAQ (reference sequence). The full variable domain, its missing parts supplied by reference TRBV7-9 and TRBJ1-2, is DTGVSQNPRHKITKRGQNVTFRCDPISEHNRLYWYRQTLGQGPEFLTYFQNEAQLEKSRLLSDRFSAERPKGSFSTLEIQRTEQGDSAMYLCASSGQLHYGYTFGSGTRLTVV.

This chain links TRBV19 with TRBJ1-4, with D hard to call. Germline V CDR1 and CDR2: LNHDA, SQIVND (reference sequence). This CDR3 region has 14 residues. Between the trimmed V and J ends, which lost 1 base and 7 bases, there was a span of 10 bases. CDR3 coding DNA: TGTGCCAGTAGTATAGGGCCCTCCGGTGAAAAACTGTTTTTT. Amino acids: CASSIGPSGEKLFF.

The CDR3 DNA reads TGTGCCAGCAGACAGGGACAGGGGTGGACCGGGGAGCTGTTTTTT. Its protein is CASRQGQGWTGELFF. The rearrangement uses TRBV28 and TRBJ2-2, with 10 bases that match TRBD1. V gave up 6 bases and J gave up 5 bases; unmatched junction bases: 6. Per germline, CDR1 MDHEN and CDR2 SYDVKM. The CDR3 consists of 15 residues.

The chain has TRBV9 and TRBJ2-3, with no clear D. CDR1 and CDR2 (germline): SGDLS, YYNGEE. This CDR3 spans 15 amino acids. Trimming stripped 0 bases from V and 3 bases from J, with 11 bases between. The CDR3: CASSVAPGETDTQYF. The DNA for the CDR3 is TGTGCCAGCAGCGTAGCGCCAGGCGAGACAGATACGCAGTATTTT.

The chain recombines TRBV30 with TRBJ2-7; TRBD1 matches 7 bases. The CDR3 is made up of 12 amino acids. CDR1 is GTSNPN and CDR2 is SVGIG in the germline V gene (reference sequence). CDR3 in amino acids: CASTGKGDEQYF. The DNA of the CDR3 is TGTGCTTCGACAGGGAAGGGCGACGAGCAGTACTTC.

The chain uses TRBV4-3 and TRBJ1-4; D ambiguous. CDR3 length equals 21 residues. V lost 3 bases and J 5 bases, leaving 31 bases between the germline ends. Germline assignment: CDR1 LGHNA and CDR2 YSLEER. The CDR3 is CASSHPTEPGPNGERNEKLFF. The DNA for the CDR3 is TGCGCCAGCAGCCACCCTACCGAACCCGGACCGAACGGCGAAAGGAATGAAAAACTGTTTTTT.

V gene TRBV25-1 combines with J gene TRBJ1-1, with 8 positions matching TRBD1. Germline-derived CDR1 and CDR2 are MGHDK and SYGVNS. This CDR3 region has 15 residues. V lost 5 bases to trimming and J lost 2 bases; unmatched junction nucleotides: 7. The CDR3 nucleotides read TGTGCCAGCAGTCCGACAGGGGTCCTAAACACTGAAGCTTTCTTT. Amino acid sequence: CASSPTGVLNTEAFF.

The rearrangement uses TRBV25-1 and TRBJ2-5, with D unresolved. The CDR3 sequence is 12 residues long. V lost 2 bases to trimming and J lost 5 bases, with 6 bases between them. CDR1 and CDR2 (germline): MGHDK, SYGVNS. CDR3 in DNA: TGTGCCAGCAGTGAACCAGATGAGACCCAGTACTTC. Translated, it gives CASSEPDETQYF.

V is TRBV14 and J is TRBJ1-1, with TRBD1 as a possible D gene (5 bases). Germline V gives CDR1 SGHDN, CDR2 FVKESK. V shed 6 bases and J shed 4 bases, with 12 bases lying between them. The CDR3 sequence is 13 residues long. The CDR3 protein is CASRHSGGTEAFF. CDR3 DNA sequence: TGTGCCAGCAGACACTCGGGGGGCACTGAAGCTTTCTTT.

J is TRBJ2-1 and V is TRBV11-3; the D gene is possibly TRBD2 (5 bases). In germline, CDR1 is SGHNT, CDR2 YENEEA. This CDR3 has 14 residues. V was clipped by 1 base and J by 9 bases, with 13 bases between them. CDR3 sequence reads: CASSLGPGNVEQFF. The CDR3 nucleotides are TGTGCCAGCAGCTTAGGGCCGGGGAATGTTGAGCAGTTCTTC.

This chain uses TRBV7-9 with TRBJ1-6, with D maybe TRBD1 (5 bases). The CDR3 is made up of 14 amino acids. V was shortened by 3 bases and J by 4 bases, with 7 bases between the two germline ends. CDR1 SEHNR and CDR2 FQNEAQ come from the germline V gene (reference sequence). The CDR3 protein is CASSLDTYNSPLHF. The DNA for the CDR3 is TGTGCCAGCAGCTTGGACACTTATAATTCACCCCTCCACTTT.

V usage is TRBV5-6 and J usage is TRBJ2-2; 9 nucleotides line up with TRBD1. Germline CDR1 SGHDT, CDR2 YYEEEE. V was clipped by 2 bases and J by 1 base; unmatched bases: 3. The CDR3 runs to 16 residues. The CDR3 region is CASSLNRGLNTGELFF. The CDR3 DNA reads as TGTGCCAGCAGCTTAAACAGGGGGCTGAACACCGGGGAGCTGTTTTTT.

The rearrangement joins TRBV18 to TRBJ1-6, with 9 bases lining up with TRBD1. V shed 3 bases and J 7 bases; nucleotides not matched to a gene: 1. This CDR3 is built from 14 residues. The germline gives CDR1 KGHSH, CDR2 LQKENI. The CDR3 region has the DNA TGTGCCAGCTCACCCGACAGGGGGAATTCACCCCTCCACTTT. This translates into CASSPDRGNSPLHF.

The chain has TRBV6-5 and TRBJ2-7; tentatively, D is TRBD1 (6 bases). Germline-derived CDR1 and CDR2 are MNHEY and SVGAGI. The CDR3 extends over 14 amino acids. The germline V and J ends were trimmed by 8 bases and 2 bases, with 16 bases remaining between them. In DNA, the CDR3 is TGTGCCAGCCGCCCGAAACAGGGCCCCTACGAGCAGTACTTC. This codes for CASRPKQGPYEQYF.

This chain joins TRBV4-2 and TRBJ1-5, with TRBD1 as a possible D gene (6 bases). Between the trimmed V and J ends, which lost 4 bases and 8 bases, there was a span of 15 bases. This CDR3 region has 14 residues. Germline lookup yields CDR1 LGHNA and CDR2 YNFKEQ. The chain's CDR3 is CASSPSQGREPQHF. CDR3 sequence (DNA): TGTGCCAGCAGCCCTTCACAGGGTCGGGAGCCCCAGCATTTT.

The chain has TRBV30 and TRBJ2-7; 7 nucleotides match TRBD2. The germline CDR1 and CDR2 sequences are GTSNPN and SVGIG (reference sequence). With V trimmed by 2 bases and J by 5 bases, 9 bases remained unmatched. This CDR3 contains 14 residues. Here the CDR3 reads CAWSLGGSFNEQYF. CDR3 nucleotide sequence: TGTGCCTGGAGTCTAGGCGGGAGCTTCAACGAGCAGTACTTC.

V and J are TRBV27 and TRBJ2-1; 7 nucleotides align to TRBD2. The CDR3 contains 15 residues. The ends lost 2 bases at V and 2 bases at J; junction bases unmatched: 3. Germline CDR1 MNHEY, CDR2 SMNVEV (reference sequence). CDR3 sequence (DNA): TGTGCCAGCAGTTTAGGTAGCGGGCCCTACAATGAGCAGTTCTTC. This gives the protein CASSLGSGPYNEQFF.